A selection of T cell receptor beta chains follows, all from one sample in a study of blood T cell repertoires in COVID-19. Libraries were prepared by immunoSEQ multiplex PCR; TCRdb keeps only in-frame clonotypes and omits some of them. The table has 250,000 to 300,000 clones, over 80% seen once; the top ten hold 5.5% to 8%. Source material: peripheral blood. The source is a woman aged 45-60 years with COVID-19, enrolled during active disease. Each CDR3 is given with its conserved first and last residue. D genes are given only for firm matches. Expanded clones are given a class, and other clones once, few, many or no size at all.

TGTGCCAGCAACCCACTAGTGCGGCGAAATGAGCAGTTCTTC	CASNPLVRRNEQFF	NA	NA	TRBJ2-1	TRBV27
TGTGCCAGCTCACCATATGACAGGGTGGACACTGAAGCTTTCTTT	CASSPYDRVDTEAFF	TRBD1	NA	TRBJ1-1	TRBV18
TGCGCCAGCAGCCCCCCCCGGGAATTGACAGATACGCAGTATTTT	CASSPPRELTDTQYF	NA	NA	TRBJ2-3	TRBV5-1
TGTGCCAGCAGCCAAGAGTGGGGAGGGGAGACCCAGTACTTC	CASSQEWGGETQYF	TRBD2	NA	TRBJ2-5	TRBV14
TGCGCCAGCAGCTTGACAGCGGGAGTGATCTACGAGCAGTACTTC	CASSLTAGVIYEQYF	TRBD2	NA	TRBJ2-7	TRBV5-1
TGTGCCAGTAGTATCTCTCTAGGTGAAACCTACGAGCAGTACTTC	CASSISLGETYEQYF	NA	NA	TRBJ2-7	TRBV19
TGTGCCAGCAGTTCCGACAGGGGGACAGAGACCCAGTACTTC	CASSSDRGTETQYF	TRBD1	NA	TRBJ2-5	TRBV5-4
TGTGCCAGCAGCTTAAGGGAGGGGAGTTATGGCTACACCTTC	CASSLREGSYGYTF	NA	NA	TRBJ1-2	TRBV7-2
TGTGCCAGCACTAGGGACCCAGGGGGGCAAGAGACCCAGTACTTC	CASTRDPGGQETQYF	NA	NA	TRBJ2-5	TRBV6-5
TGTGCCAGCAGCTTGGGACAGGGGGCATGGTATGGCTACACCTTC	CASSLGQGAWYGYTF	TRBD1	NA	TRBJ1-2	TRBV11-2
TGCAGCGTGGAGACTAGCGGGAGGCGGGAGACCCAGTACTTC	CSVETSGRRETQYF	TRBD2	once	TRBJ2-5	TRBV29-1
TGTGCCAGCAGCCTCACAGGGGGAAGAGCTGAAGCTTTCTTT	CASSLTGGRAEAFF	TRBD1	once	TRBJ1-1	TRBV7-3
TGTGCCACTCGACACAGGGGGCAGGAGCCCCAGCATTTT	CATRHRGQEPQHF	TRBD1	NA	TRBJ1-5	TRBV19
TGTGCCACCGCCGACAGGCTCATCACAGATACGCAGTATTTT	CATADRLITDTQYF	NA	NA	TRBJ2-3	TRBV24-1
TGTGCCAGCAGCTTGACCGGCAGGCGGGACCCCGGGGAGCTGTTTTTT	CASSLTGRRDPGELFF	NA	NA	TRBJ2-2	TRBV11-2
TGTGCCAGCAGCCCCTCGGGACTAGCGGGCACAGATACGCAGTATTTT	CASSPSGLAGTDTQYF	TRBD2	once	TRBJ2-3	TRBV9
TGTGCCAGCAGTCGTATGGGACAGTTGGACACTGAAGCTTTCTTT	CASSRMGQLDTEAFF	TRBD1	NA	TRBJ1-1	TRBV27
TGTGCCACCAGTGACCGGACTAGCGGGGGGTACAATGAGCAGTTCTTC	CATSDRTSGGYNEQFF	TRBD2	NA	TRBJ2-1	TRBV24-1
TGTGCCAGCTCACCCCTAGCGGGAGGACCCTACGAGCAGTACTTC	CASSPLAGGPYEQYF	TRBD2	NA	TRBJ2-7	TRBV18
TGTGCCACCAGCAGAGAGAGCCTCACTAGCGGACCATGGGATACGCAGTATTTT	CATSRESLTSGPWDTQYF	TRBD2	few	TRBJ2-3	TRBV15
TGTGCCAGCAGCCAAGAAGGGAGCCGCACAGATACGCAGTATTTT	CASSQEGSRTDTQYF	NA	once	TRBJ2-3	TRBV3-1/TRBV3-2
TGTGCCAGCAGTTACCCCGGGACTAGCGACTACGAGCAGTACTTC	CASSYPGTSDYEQYF	TRBD2	NA	TRBJ2-7	TRBV6-6
TGTGCCAGCAGCTTAGCAGGCGGGAGGGGGGCCTACAATGAGCAGTTCTTC	CASSLAGGRGAYNEQFF	TRBD2	NA	TRBJ2-1	TRBV7-2
TGTGCCAGCAGTGAATGGAGGGGAACCTTTAACTATGGCTACACCTTC	CASSEWRGTFNYGYTF	NA	NA	TRBJ1-2	TRBV25-1
TGTGCCAGCAGCTTAAGGAGCGGGAGGGCCTTAGGAGATGAGCAGTTCTTC	CASSLRSGRALGDEQFF	TRBD2	NA	TRBJ2-1	TRBV7-8
TGTGCCAGCAGCTTAGCCGGGACTACCTACGAGCAGTACTTC	CASSLAGTTYEQYF	TRBD2	NA	TRBJ2-7	TRBV7-8
TGTGCCAGTAGTATGGCGGTGAACGCTGAAGCTTTCTTT	CASSMAVNAEAFF	NA	NA	TRBJ1-1	TRBV19
TGCGCCAGCAGCCCCGACAGGGCAGCTAATTCACCCCTCCACTTT	CASSPDRAANSPLHF	TRBD1	NA	TRBJ1-6	TRBV5-1
TGCAGCGTTCCCAGACAGGCCCTCCGATACAATGAGCAGTTCTTC	CSVPRQALRYNEQFF	NA	once	TRBJ2-1	TRBV29-1
TGTGCCAGCAGCCCCGCCGGGACAGGGCGAGAAAAACTGTTTTTT	CASSPAGTGREKLFF	NA	NA	TRBJ1-4	TRBV12-1
TGTGCCAGCAGCAGCACAGGGGTTAGCTATGGCTACACCTTC	CASSSTGVSYGYTF	TRBD1	NA	TRBJ1-2	TRBV7-9
TGTGCCAGCAGCTTCACAGGGGACACTGAAGCTTTCTTT	CASSFTGDTEAFF	TRBD1	NA	TRBJ1-1	TRBV5-6
TGTGCCAGCAGTGAATTTTTGGCGGGAGGACTTAGCACAGATACGCAGTATTTT	CASSEFLAGGLSTDTQYF	TRBD2	NA	TRBJ2-3	TRBV25-1
TGTGCCAGCAGCCCTAGCGGGAGGCTCCCCGAGACCCAGTACTTC	CASSPSGRLPETQYF	TRBD2	NA	TRBJ2-5	TRBV7-2
TGTGCCAGCAGCGGACAGGTCTATAATTCACCCCTCCACTTT	CASSGQVYNSPLHF	TRBD1	NA	TRBJ1-6	TRBV2
TGCAGCGTGAAAGGGGGGGGCTACGAGCAGTACTTC	CSVKGGGYEQYF	NA	NA	TRBJ2-7	TRBV29-1
TGCAGCGTTGTAGGGGCCAACCCTAAATTCGGTGAGCAGTTCTTC	CSVVGANPKFGEQFF	NA	NA	TRBJ2-1	TRBV29-1
TGTGCCTGGAATGAGGGGGTGGGTGAGCAGTTCTTC	CAWNEGVGEQFF	NA	NA	TRBJ2-1	TRBV30
TGTGCCTGGAGTGCCCAGGAGAACACTGAAGCTTTCTTT	CAWSAQENTEAFF	NA	once	TRBJ1-1	TRBV30
TGCAGCGCTCGAGAGCGGGGGTGGGATACGCAGTATTTT	CSARERGWDTQYF	TRBD2	NA	TRBJ2-3	TRBV29-1
TGTGCCAGCAGCGACCTTAGCGGGTACGAGCAGTACTTC	CASSDLSGYEQYF	TRBD2	NA	TRBJ2-7	TRBV6-6
TGTGCCAGCAGTTACGCCAGCCCTACCGTGGGCAGCCTGTCCGTCCGCTATGGCTACACCTTC	CASSYASPTVGSLSVRYGYTF	NA	NA	TRBJ1-2	TRBV6-2/TRBV6-3
TGCGCCAGCAGCCCGACTAGCGGGACCGGGGAGCTGTTTTTT	CASSPTSGTGELFF	TRBD2	NA	TRBJ2-2	TRBV4-1
TGTGCTAGTGGTTTGGTGGAGGGGAACTATGGCTACACCTTC	CASGLVEGNYGYTF	NA	NA	TRBJ1-2	TRBV12-5
TGTGCCAGTACCCAGTCCGAGACAGGTGGACTTGGGACCCAGTACTTC	CASTQSETGGLGTQYF	NA	NA	TRBJ2-5	TRBV19
TGTGCCAGCAGCTTGTCCCCGGGACAGGTGATCGGGTTGGGTGAAAAACTGTTTTTT	CASSLSPGQVIGLGEKLFF	TRBD1	NA	TRBJ1-4	TRBV5-5